This TCR beta chain was identified during a study of cytotoxic CD8 clonotypes in ibrutinib-treated CLL. At the level of the study: Of the patients, 11 were relapsed/refractory, about 16 treatment-naive and about 17 IGHV unmutated. Response sampling occurred after a median around eleven months of treatment (range 6 to 36).

Study observations and caveats: Starting clonality was above that of age-matched healthy donors and tracked circulating CD8+ T-cell counts. Investigators sampled sustained-remission and progressing patients at differing times.

As regards this clone: No antigen is known for it.

The germline gives CDR1 SGHTA, CDR2 FQGNSA. Trimming cost V 4 bases and J 6 bases; bases outside gene matches: 10. This CDR3 has 15 residues. Method: immunoSEQ multiplex PCR; TCRdb's copy keeps in-frame clones and lacks some. The repertoire includes around 300,000 clones, 80% of them detected once, and under 8.5% sits in the top ten. Sequences were derived from PBMCs, sampled before ibrutinib treatment. The TCR originated in a human donor with chronic lymphocytic leukemia. V usage is TRBV7-2 and J usage is TRBJ1-2, with 8 bases that match TRBD1. The CDR3 DNA reads as TGTGCCAGCAGCTCGGACAGGGCTATCGGGAATGGCTACACCTTC. Protein sequence: CASSSDRAIGNGYTF.